The 5 T cell receptor beta chains given below trace back to one sample, sequenced in a study of shared clonotypes between healthy human individuals. This table comes from immunoSEQ multiplex PCR, and its TCRdb copy is limited to in-frame clones, with some not included. The top ten hold 0.36% of the sample, which has 2 million to 3 million clones, roughly 93% seen once. The sample was naive CD4+ T cells from PBMCs. The subset was: CD45RA+ positively selected. The receptor source for this set is a man between 18 and 35 years old in good health. Some clones in this sample may be carry-over from other donors' samples.

This rearrangement joins TRBV18 to TRBJ2-3, with 8 positions matching TRBD1. The germline CDR1 and CDR2 sequences are KGHSH and LQKENI. CDR3 size: 16 residues. V dropped 3 bases and J dropped 3; count of bases not matched to a gene: 8. The CDR3 coding sequence is TGTGCCAGCTCACCTGCTTTCCAGGGGGCGACAGATACGCAGTATTTT. Protein product: CASSPAFQGATDTQYF.

The chain links TRBV7-9 to TRBJ2-5; D gene unclear. Deletions cut 0 bases from V and 5 bases from J, with 10 bases between. Germline-derived CDR1 and CDR2 are SEHNR and FQNEAQ (reference sequence). The CDR3 consists of 14 residues. The CDR3 DNA sequence: TGTGCCAGCAGCTTAGCCAGGAACGTGGAGACCCAGTACTTC. As protein: CASSLARNVETQYF.

This clone appeared a single time. This chain links TRBV19 with TRBJ2-1; possibly TRBD2 for D (6 bases). There are 16 residues in the CDR3. CDR1 and CDR2 from the germline V gene are LNHDA and SQIVND (reference sequence). Deletions cut 6 bases from V and 2 bases from J, with 17 bases between. DNA for the CDR3: TGTGCCAGTAGGGGCGGGACCCCGAAACCCTACAATGAGCAGTTCTTC. It encodes CASRGGTPKPYNEQFF. Based on the CDR3 plus reference TRBV19 and TRBJ2-1, the full variable domain is DGGITQSPKYLFRKEGQNVTLSCEQNLNHDAMYWYRQDPGQGLRLIYYSQIVNDFQKGDIAEGYSVSREKKESFPLTVTSAQKNPTAFYLCASRGGTPKPYNEQFFGPGTRLTVL.

The gene calls are TRBV10-3 and TRBJ2-2, with D hard to call. CDR3 size: 13 residues. Trimming removed 0 bases from V and 5 bases from J, with 4 bases in between. Per germline, CDR1 ENHRY and CDR2 SYGVKD. CDR3 DNA: TGTGCCATCAGTGAGTCCCCTACCGGGGAGCTGTTTTTT. This gives the protein CAISESPTGELFF.

This clone was picked up a small number of times. V and J are TRBV6-1 and TRBJ1-5; the match to TRBD1 covers 8 bases. Trimming removed 3 bases from V and 3 bases from J; junction bases left unmatched: 10. CDR1 and CDR2 (germline): MNHNS, SASEGT. The CDR3 is made up of 17 amino acids. CDR3 bases: TGTGCCAGCAGTGACTACAGGGGGACCGGAGTCAATCAGCCCCAGCATTTT. This encodes CASSDYRGTGVNQPQHF.